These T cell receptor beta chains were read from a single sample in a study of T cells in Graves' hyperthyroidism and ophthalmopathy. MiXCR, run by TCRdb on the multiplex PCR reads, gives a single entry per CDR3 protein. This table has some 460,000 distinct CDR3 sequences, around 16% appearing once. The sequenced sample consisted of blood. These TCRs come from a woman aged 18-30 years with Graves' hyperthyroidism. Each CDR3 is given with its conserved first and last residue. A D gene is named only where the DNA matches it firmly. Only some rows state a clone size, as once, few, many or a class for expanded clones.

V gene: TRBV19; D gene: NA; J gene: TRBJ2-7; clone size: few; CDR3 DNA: TGTGCCAGTAGGAGGGGCGAGAAATTGGACGAGCAGTACTTC; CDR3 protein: CASRRGEKLDEQYF
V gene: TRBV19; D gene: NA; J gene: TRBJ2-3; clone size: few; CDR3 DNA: TGTGCCAGCAGGGGTGGGAAACCAGATACGCAGTATTTT; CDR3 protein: CASRGGKPDTQYF
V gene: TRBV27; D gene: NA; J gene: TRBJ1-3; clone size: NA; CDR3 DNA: TGTGCCAGCAGTAATAGGGACACCATATATTTT; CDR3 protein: CASSNRDTIYF
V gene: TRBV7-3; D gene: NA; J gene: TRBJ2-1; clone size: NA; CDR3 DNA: TGTGTCAGCAGCTTAAGTGAGTACAATGAGCAGTTCTTC; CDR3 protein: CVSSLSEYNEQFF
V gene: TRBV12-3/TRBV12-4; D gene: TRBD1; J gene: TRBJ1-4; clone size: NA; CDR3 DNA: TGTGCCAGCAGTATCACAGGGGGTGATGAAAAACTGTTTTTT; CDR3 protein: CASSITGGDEKLFF
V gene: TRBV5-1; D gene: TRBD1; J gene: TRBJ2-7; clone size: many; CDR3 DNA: TGCGCCAGCAGCCAGGGGACAGCCACCTACGAGCAGTACTTC; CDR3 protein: CASSQGTATYEQYF
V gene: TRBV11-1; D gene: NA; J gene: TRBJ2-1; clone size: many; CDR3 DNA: TGTGCCAGCAGCTCCTTAGGGGGCTCCTACAATGAGCAGTTCTTC; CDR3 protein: CASSSLGGSYNEQFF
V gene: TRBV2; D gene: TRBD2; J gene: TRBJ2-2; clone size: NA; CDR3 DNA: TGTGCCAGCAGGACTAGCGGGACCCCGAACACCGGGGAGCTGTTTTTT; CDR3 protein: CASRTSGTPNTGELFF
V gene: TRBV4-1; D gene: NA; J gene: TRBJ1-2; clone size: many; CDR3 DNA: TGCGCCAGCAGCCAAGATGGGCAGGCCCGGAACTATGGCTACACCTTC; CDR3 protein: CASSQDGQARNYGYTF
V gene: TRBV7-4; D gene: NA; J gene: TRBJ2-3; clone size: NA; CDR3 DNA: TGTGCCAGCAGCCCCGTCGGGGGCCAAACGCAGTATTTT; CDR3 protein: CASSPVGGQTQYF
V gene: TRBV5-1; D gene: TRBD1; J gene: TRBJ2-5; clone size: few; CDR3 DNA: TGCGCCAGCATCCCCGTGGGCAGGGGGCTGGGGGAGACCCAGTACTTC; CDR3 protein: CASIPVGRGLGETQYF
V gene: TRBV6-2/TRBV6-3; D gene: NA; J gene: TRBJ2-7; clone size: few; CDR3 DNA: TGTGCCAGCAGCCCCAGGGAACCGGGAGAGCAGTACTTC; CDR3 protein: CASSPREPGEQYF
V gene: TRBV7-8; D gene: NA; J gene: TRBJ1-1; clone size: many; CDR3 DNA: TGTGCCAGCAGCTCGGACAGTTTAGGAGCTTTCTTT; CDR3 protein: CASSSDSLGAFF
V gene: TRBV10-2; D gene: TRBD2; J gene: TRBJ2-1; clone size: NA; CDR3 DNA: TGCGCCAGCAGTGAGTGGACTAGCGGGGGCCACAATGAGCAGTTCTTC; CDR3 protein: CASSEWTSGGHNEQFF
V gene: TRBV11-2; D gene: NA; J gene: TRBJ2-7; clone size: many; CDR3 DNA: TGTGCCAGCAGCTTTCCCGGCAAGACCGAGCAGTACTTC; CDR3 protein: CASSFPGKTEQYF
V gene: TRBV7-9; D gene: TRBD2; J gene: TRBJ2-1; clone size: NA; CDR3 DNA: TGTGCCAGCAGCTTATTTCGGACTAGCGGGTTTTATGAGCAGTTCTTC; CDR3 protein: CASSLFRTSGFYEQFF
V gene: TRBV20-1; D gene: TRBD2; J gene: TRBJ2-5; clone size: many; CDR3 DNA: TGCAGTGCTAGAGATCTCGGCGGGGGAGGGATAGAGACCCAGTACTTC; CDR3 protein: CSARDLGGGGIETQYF
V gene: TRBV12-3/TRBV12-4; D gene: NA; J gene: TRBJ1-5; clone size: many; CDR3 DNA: TGTGCCAGCAGTTTTATGGGGAATGATCAGCCCCAGCATTTT; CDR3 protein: CASSFMGNDQPQHF
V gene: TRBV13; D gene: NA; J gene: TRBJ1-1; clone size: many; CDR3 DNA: TGTGCCAGCAGCTTAGGCCAAGCCTTCCTGGGCACTGAAGCTTTCTTT; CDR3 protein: CASSLGQAFLGTEAFF
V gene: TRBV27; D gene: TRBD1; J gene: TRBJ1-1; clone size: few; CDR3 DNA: TGTGCCAGCAGTTTATCATCTGGGGACAGGGGTACTGAAGCTTTCTTT; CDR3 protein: CASSLSSGDRGTEAFF
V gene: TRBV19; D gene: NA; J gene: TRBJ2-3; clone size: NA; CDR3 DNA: TGTGCCAGTAGTGTGGACTATACGCAGTATTTT; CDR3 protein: CASSVDYTQYF
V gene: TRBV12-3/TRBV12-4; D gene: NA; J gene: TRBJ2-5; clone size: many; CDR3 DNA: TGTGCCAGCAGTTCAACTGGTGCCCAGTACTTC; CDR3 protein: CASSSTGAQYF
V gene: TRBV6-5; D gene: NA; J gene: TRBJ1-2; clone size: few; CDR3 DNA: TGTGCCAGCAGTTACTCAGGGGGGCGCCTTAACTATGGCTACACCTTC; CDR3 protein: CASSYSGGRLNYGYTF